This TCR beta chain was found in a study of PD-L1 blockade in urothelial cancer. General study results and limits: Better survival was predicted when blood TCR clonality before treatment fell below the median.

Clones were read by immunoSEQ multiplex PCR, and TCRdb kept only the in-frame ones, dropping some. The data contain tens of thousands of clones, about 82% of them singletons. Remarks on this clone: Antigen: not known.

Time point reported: pretreatment peripheral blood. Patient disease was locally advanced or metastatic urothelial carcinoma. Per patient, between 1 and 8 samples were collected at pretreatment and on-treatment time points. The sequences come from PBMCs, collected around atezolizumab (anti-PD-L1) treatment. The receptor comes from a man aged 40-49 years with urothelial cancer.

CDR3 in amino acids: CASSPGDGANYGYTF. The CDR3 DNA reads as TGCGCCAGCAGCCCGGGGGACGGAGCTAACTATGGCTACACCTTC. The J gene is TRBJ1-2, the V gene TRBV5-1; the D gene is possibly TRBD1 (5 bases). Germline V CDR1 and CDR2: SGHRS, YFSETQ. This CDR3 region has 15 residues. Trimming took 4 bases from V and 0 from J, leaving 13 bases between them.